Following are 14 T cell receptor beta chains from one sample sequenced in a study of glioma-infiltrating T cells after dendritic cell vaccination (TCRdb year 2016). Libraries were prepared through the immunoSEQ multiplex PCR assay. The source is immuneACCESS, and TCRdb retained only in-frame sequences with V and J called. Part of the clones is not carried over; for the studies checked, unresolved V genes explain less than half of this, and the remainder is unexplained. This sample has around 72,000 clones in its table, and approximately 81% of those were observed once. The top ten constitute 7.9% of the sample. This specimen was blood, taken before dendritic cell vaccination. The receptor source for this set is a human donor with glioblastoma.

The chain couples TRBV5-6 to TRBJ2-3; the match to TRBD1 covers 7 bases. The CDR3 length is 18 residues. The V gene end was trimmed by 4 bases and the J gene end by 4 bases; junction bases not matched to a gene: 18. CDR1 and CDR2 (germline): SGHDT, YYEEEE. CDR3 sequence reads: CASSPQLVYRGSPDTQYF. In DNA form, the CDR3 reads TGTGCCAGCAGCCCGCAGCTGGTTTACAGGGGATCCCCAGATACGCAGTATTTT.

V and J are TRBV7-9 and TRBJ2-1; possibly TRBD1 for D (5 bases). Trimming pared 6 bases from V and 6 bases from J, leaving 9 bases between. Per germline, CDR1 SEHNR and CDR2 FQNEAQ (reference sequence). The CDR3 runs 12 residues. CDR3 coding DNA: TGTGCCAGCAGTCCCACAGGCAATGAGCAGTTCTTC. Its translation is CASSPTGNEQFF.

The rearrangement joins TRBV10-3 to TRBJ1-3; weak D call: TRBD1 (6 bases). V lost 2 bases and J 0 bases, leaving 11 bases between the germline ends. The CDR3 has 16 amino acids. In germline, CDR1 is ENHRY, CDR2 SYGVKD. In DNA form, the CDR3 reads TGTGCCATCAGTGAGAATCAGGGGTACTCTGGAAACACCATATATTTT. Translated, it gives CAISENQGYSGNTIYF.

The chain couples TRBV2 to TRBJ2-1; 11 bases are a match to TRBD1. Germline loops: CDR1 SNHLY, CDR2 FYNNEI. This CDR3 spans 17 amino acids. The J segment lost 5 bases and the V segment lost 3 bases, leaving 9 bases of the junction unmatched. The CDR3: CASSDLWGQGVHNEQFF. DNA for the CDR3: TGTGCCAGCAGTGATTTGTGGGGACAGGGGGTACACAATGAGCAGTTCTTC.

CDR3 nucleotide sequence: TGTGCCAGCAGCATAAGACTAGCGGGGTCAGATACGCAGTATTTT. Translated: CASSIRLAGSDTQYF. The rearrangement links TRBV7-9 to TRBJ2-3; 11 positions agree with TRBD2. The ends lost 5 bases at V and 4 bases at J; junction bases unmatched: 5. Germline CDR1 and CDR2: SEHNR and FQNEAQ (reference sequence). The CDR3 extends over 15 amino acids.

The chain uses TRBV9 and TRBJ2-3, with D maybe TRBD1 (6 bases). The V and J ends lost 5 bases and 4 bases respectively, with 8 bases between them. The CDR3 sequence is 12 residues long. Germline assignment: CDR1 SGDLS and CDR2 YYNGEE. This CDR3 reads CASRGAADTQYF. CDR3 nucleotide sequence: TGTGCCAGCAGGGGGGCAGCAGATACGCAGTATTTT.

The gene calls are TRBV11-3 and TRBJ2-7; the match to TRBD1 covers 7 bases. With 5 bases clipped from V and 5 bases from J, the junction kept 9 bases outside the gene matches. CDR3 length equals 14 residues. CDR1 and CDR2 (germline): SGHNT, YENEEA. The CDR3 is CASSRDRESDEQYF. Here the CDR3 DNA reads TGTGCCAGCAGCCGCGACAGGGAGAGCGACGAGCAGTACTTC.

The CDR3 loop is CASSVQGGTNEKLFF. CDR3 coding DNA: TGTGCCAGCAGTGTCCAGGGTGGTACTAATGAAAAACTGTTTTTT. This chain connects TRBV6-1 to TRBJ1-4; TRBD1 is a possible D gene (5 bases). This CDR3 is 15 amino acids long. Trimming took off 4 bases at V and 2 bases at J, with 11 bases between the two ends. The germline V gene encodes CDR1 MNHNS and CDR2 SASEGT.

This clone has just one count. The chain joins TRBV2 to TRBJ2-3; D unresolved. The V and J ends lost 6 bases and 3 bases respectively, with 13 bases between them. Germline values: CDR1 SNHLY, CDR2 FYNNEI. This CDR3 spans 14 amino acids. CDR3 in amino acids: CASRLESRTDTQYF. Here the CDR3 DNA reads TGTGCCAGCAGGTTAGAGTCCAGGACAGATACGCAGTATTTT.

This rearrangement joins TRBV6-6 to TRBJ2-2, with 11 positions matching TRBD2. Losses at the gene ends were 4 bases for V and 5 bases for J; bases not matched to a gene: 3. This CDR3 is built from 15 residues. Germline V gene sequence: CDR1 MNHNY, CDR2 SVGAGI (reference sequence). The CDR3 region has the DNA TGTGCCAGCAGTTTTAGCGGGGGGGCTACCGGGGAGCTGTTTTTT. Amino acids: CASSFSGGATGELFF.

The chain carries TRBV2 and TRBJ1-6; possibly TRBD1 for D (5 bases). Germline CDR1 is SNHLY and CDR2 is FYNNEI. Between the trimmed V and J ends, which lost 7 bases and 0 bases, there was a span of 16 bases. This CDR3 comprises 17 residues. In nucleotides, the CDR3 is TGTGCCAGCATCAGCCCAGGACATAGCTCCTATAATTCACCCCTCCACTTT. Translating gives CASISPGHSSYNSPLHF. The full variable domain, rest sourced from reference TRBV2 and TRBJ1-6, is EPEVTQTPSHQVTQMGQEVILRCVPISNHLYFYWYRQILGQKVEFLVSFYNNEISEKSEIFDDQFSVERPDGSNFTLKIRSTKLEDSAMYFCASISPGHSSYNSPLHFGNGTRLTVT.

CDR3 nucleotide sequence: TGCGCCAGCAGCCAAGGCCAGGGGGCAAGTTATGGCTACACCTTC. Its protein is CASSQGQGASYGYTF. The chain carries TRBV4-1 and TRBJ1-2; 8 bases fit TRBD1. The CDR3 loop spans 15 amino acids. The junction had 6 bases not matched to a gene; V was cut back by 1 base and J by 5 bases. Germline CDR1 MGHRA, CDR2 YSYEKL.

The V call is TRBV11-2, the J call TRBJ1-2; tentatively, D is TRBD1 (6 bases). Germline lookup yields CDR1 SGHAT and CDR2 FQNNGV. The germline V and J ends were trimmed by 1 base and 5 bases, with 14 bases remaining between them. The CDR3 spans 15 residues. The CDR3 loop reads CASSLGLRGGYGYTF. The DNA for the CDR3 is TGTGCCAGCAGCTTAGGGCTCAGGGGTGGGTATGGCTACACCTTC.

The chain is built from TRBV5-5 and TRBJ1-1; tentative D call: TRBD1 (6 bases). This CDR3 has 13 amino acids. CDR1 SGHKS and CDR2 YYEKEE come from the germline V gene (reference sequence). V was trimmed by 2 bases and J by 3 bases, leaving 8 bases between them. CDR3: CASSLAGDTEAFF. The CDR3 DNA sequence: TGTGCCAGCAGCTTAGCAGGGGACACTGAAGCTTTCTTT.